The next 9 T cell receptor beta chains were all read from a single sample in a study of cytomegalovirus exposure and HLA in healthy donors. Both 60 Vbeta primers and 13 Jbeta primers went into the PCR. Sequencing used immunoSEQ multiplex PCR; TCRdb keeps in-frame clones, though not all of them. The sample carries approximately 100,000 clones, about 76% recorded once. Specimen: PBMCs. The receptors stem from a woman aged 40 to 50 in good health and CMV-seronegative.

The V and J genes are TRBV19 and TRBJ1-5; 7 positions match TRBD1. Germline V gene lookup returns CDR1 LNHDA and CDR2 SQIVND (reference sequence). The CDR3 is 19 amino acids. Germline trimming cut 5 bases from V and 0 bases from J; bases unmatched to any gene: 16. CDR3 nucleotide sequence: TGTGCCAGTAGTTGGGGGGACAGACAACAATTCTATAGCAATCAGCCCCAGCATTTT. It codes for CASSWGDRQQFYSNQPQHF. Drawing the rest from reference TRBV19 and TRBJ1-5, the complete variable domain is DGGITQSPKYLFRKEGQNVTLSCEQNLNHDAMYWYRQDPGQGLRLIYYSQIVNDFQKGDIAEGYSVSREKKESFPLTVTSAQKNPTAFYLCASSWGDRQQFYSNQPQHFGDGTRLSIL.

The rearrangement uses TRBV29-1 and TRBJ1-1; TRBD1 is a possible D gene (6 bases). The CDR3 runs 16 residues. Germline CDR1 reads SQVTM; CDR2 reads ANQGSEA. Between the trimmed V and J ends, which lost 6 bases and 0 bases, there was a span of 20 bases. The CDR3 spells CSVSGAAEKLNTEAFF. CDR3 DNA sequence: TGCAGCGTCTCAGGGGCCGCCGAAAAACTGAACACTGAAGCTTTCTTT.

Remarks on this clone: A read error may account for a junction end that differs from germline. The V gene is TRBV5-1, the J gene TRBJ2-1, with TRBD2 identical over 14 bases. CDR1 and CDR2 from the germline V gene are SGHRS and YFSETQ. The CDR3 extends over 14 amino acids. The CDR3 nucleotides are TGCGCCAGCAGCCCGGGGACTAGCGGGGGACCCGAACTCTTC. Protein: CASSPGTSGGPELF. Full variable domain (remainder filled in from reference TRBV5-1 and TRBJ2-1): KAGVTQTPRYLIKTRGQQVTLSCSPISGHRSVSWYQQTPGQGLQFLFEYFSETQRNKGNFPGRFSGRQFSNSRSEMNVSTLELGDSALYLCASSPGTSGGPELFGPGTRLTVL.

The genes are TRBV7-9 and TRBJ2-7; 12 bases are a match to TRBD1. Germline loops: CDR1 SEHNR, CDR2 FQNEAQ (reference sequence). With 5 bases clipped from V and 6 bases from J, the junction kept 8 bases outside the gene matches. The CDR3 is 15 residues long. CDR3 in DNA: TGTGCCAGCAGCCTGGGGACAGGGGGCGGTGCCGAGCAGTACTTC. Translation: CASSLGTGGGAEQYF.

The chain couples TRBV10-2 to TRBJ2-5, with D unresolved. Germline CDR1 reads WSHSY; CDR2 reads SAAADI. Deletions cut 8 bases from V and 5 bases from J, with 12 bases between. The length of the CDR3 is 12 residues. This CDR3 is CASLTAEETQYF. Here the CDR3 DNA reads TGCGCCAGCCTTACGGCGGAGGAGACCCAGTACTTC.

V and J are TRBV19 and TRBJ2-5; TRBD1 might be the D (6 bases). V was clipped by 4 bases and J by 4 bases, with 10 bases between them. Germline-derived CDR1 and CDR2 are LNHDA and SQIVND (reference sequence). This CDR3 is built from 13 residues. For the CDR3, the DNA is TGTGCCAGTAGTAACAGGGTTGGAGAGACCCAGTACTTC. Encoded protein: CASSNRVGETQYF.

The chain joins TRBV7-3 to TRBJ2-6, with 9 bases identical to TRBD1. Trimming removed 5 bases from V and 1 base from J; junction bases left unmatched: 6. CDR1 SGHTA and CDR2 FQGTGA come from the germline V gene. This CDR3 spans 17 amino acids. The CDR3 region is CASSPGQGRSGANVLTF. The CDR3 nucleotides are TGTGCCAGCAGCCCTGGACAGGGGAGGTCTGGGGCCAACGTCCTGACTTTC.

The table lists this clone with a count of one. The chain carries TRBV10-3 and TRBJ1-2; tentative D call: TRBD1 (6 bases). This CDR3 has 13 residues. The V end lost 0 bases, the J end lost 6 bases, and 8 bases lay between the germline ends. CDR1 and CDR2 (germline): ENHRY, SYGVKD. CDR3 region: CAISESWTDGYTF. CDR3 in DNA: TGTGCCATCAGTGAGTCGTGGACAGATGGCTACACCTTC.

This rearrangement joins TRBV2 to TRBJ2-2; 9 bases are a match to TRBD2. Losses at the gene ends were 6 bases for V and 7 bases for J; bases not matched to a gene: 21. The germline CDR1 and CDR2 sequences are SNHLY and FYNNEI. The CDR3 totals 19 residues. CDR3 in DNA: TGTGCCAGCAGCCCCCGGTCGCGGCGGGGGGGCTCTCGGGACGGGGAGCTGTTTTTT. This encodes CASSPRSRRGGSRDGELFF.